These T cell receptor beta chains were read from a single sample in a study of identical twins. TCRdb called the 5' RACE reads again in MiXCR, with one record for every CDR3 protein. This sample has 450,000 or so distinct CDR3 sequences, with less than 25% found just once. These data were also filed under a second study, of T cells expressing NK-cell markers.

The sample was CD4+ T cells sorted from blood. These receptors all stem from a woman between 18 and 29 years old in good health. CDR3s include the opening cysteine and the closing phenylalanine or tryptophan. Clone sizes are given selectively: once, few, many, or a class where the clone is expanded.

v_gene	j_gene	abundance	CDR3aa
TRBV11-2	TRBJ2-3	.	CASSFRRGQGSGRADTQYF
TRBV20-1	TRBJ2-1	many	CSALKSGGVSNEQFF
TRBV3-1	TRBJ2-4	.	CASSQAPRSLAKNIQYF
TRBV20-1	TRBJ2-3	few	CSAVLATDTQYF
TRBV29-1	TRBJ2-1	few	CSVVRSYNEQFF
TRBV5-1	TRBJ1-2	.	CASRAAGTGVSGYTF
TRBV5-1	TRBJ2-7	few	CASSLSGARGYEQYF
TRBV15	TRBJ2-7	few	CATSREVEGEQYF
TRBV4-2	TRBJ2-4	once	CASSQAGLAAKNIQYF
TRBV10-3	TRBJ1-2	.	CAISESIRGSGYTF
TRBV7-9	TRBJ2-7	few	CASSRDSLYEQYF
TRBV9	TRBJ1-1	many	CASSASHRTGYTEAFF
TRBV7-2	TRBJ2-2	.	CASRPGPPGELFF
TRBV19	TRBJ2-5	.	CATRGAAQETQYF
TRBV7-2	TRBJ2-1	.	CASSLSVARPDEQFF
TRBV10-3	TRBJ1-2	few	CAISESGTGSNYGYTF
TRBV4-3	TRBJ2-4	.	CASSQEPPNIQYF
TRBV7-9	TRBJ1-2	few	CASSLLAGNGYTF
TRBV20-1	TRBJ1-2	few	CSASRDTNYGYTF
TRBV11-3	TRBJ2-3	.	CASSTQGAQTDTQYF
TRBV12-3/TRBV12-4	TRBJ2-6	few	CASSLESAGANVLTF
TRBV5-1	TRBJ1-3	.	CASSLDVTSSGNTIYF
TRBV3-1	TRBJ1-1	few	CASSQNGGGFTEAFF
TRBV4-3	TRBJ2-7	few	CASSQDRSASSYEQYF
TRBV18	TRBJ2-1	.	CASSPGQGMGNEQFF
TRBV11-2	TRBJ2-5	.	CASSNLGETQYF
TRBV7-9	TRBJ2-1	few	CASSSPITDSYNEQFF
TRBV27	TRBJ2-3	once	CASSLSWTISTDTQYF
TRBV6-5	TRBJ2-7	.	CASSYSRFAYEQYF
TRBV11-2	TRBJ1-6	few	CASSLILTSPLHF
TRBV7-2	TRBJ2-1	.	CASSPEAGTVYNEQFF
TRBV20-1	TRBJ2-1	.	CSPKGSGSIGQFF
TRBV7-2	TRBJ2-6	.	CASSSSSSGANVLTF
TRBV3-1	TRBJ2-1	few	CNPDVSCCEQFF
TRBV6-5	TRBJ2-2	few	CASSSSPGYSLFF
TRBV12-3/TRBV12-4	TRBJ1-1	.	CASNNLGPRTEAFF
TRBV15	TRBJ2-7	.	CATSDLTGRGGSYEQYF
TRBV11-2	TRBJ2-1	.	CASSLGGGASNEQFF
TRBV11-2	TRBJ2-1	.	CASSPLGAGRYNEQFF
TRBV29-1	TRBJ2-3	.	CSVFRSTDTQYF
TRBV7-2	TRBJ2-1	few	CASSLWFGSYNEQFF
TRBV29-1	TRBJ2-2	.	CSVAGELFF
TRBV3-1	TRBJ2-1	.	CASSQPDRVIDGQFF
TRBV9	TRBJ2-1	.	CASSPRGTSGSHNEQFF
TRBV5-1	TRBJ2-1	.	CASSLVSGGALAIREQFF
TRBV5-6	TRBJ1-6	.	CASSLGVGGFSPLHF